This T cell receptor beta chain was recovered during a study of shared clonotypes between healthy human individuals. Findings and caveats of the study: Sequencing depth was expected to affect clonotype sharing among donors.

TCRdb's copy holds only in-frame clones and misses some; the assay was immunoSEQ multiplex PCR. The table has hundreds of thousands of clones, around 96% seen once. The germline CDR1 and CDR2 sequences are SGHNT and YYREEE (reference sequence). V lost 2 bases and J lost 12; bases outside the gene matches: 3. The CDR3 runs to 12 residues. As defined, naive CD8 cells were CD45RO-negative and positively selected for CCR7, with terminally differentiated effector memory CD45RA+ cells excluded. Notes on this clone: Antigen: not known.

The material sequenced was naive CD8+ T cells sorted from blood. The rearrangement links TRBV5-4 to TRBJ1-4; TRBD1 agrees at 8 bases. This TCR was recovered from a man aged 25 to 40 in good health. CDR3 sequence reads: CASSFGTGELFF. CDR3 in DNA: TGTGCCAGCAGCTTCGGGACAGGCGAACTGTTTTTT.